This T cell receptor (beta chain) derives from a study of blood T cell repertoires in COVID-19. Study-wide context: The origin of the acute and convalescent COVID-19 samples was the United States, Italy and Spain.

Authors' analysis steps: Reference gene primer amplification yielded estimated nucleated cell counts. The protocol was immunoSEQ multiplex PCR, while the TCRdb copy is restricted to in-frame clones and leaves out a portion. V and J calls and clone size come straight from that table; D and trimming were deduced from the DNA. Of around 170,000 clones listed, 84% were seen once; the top ten hold around 12%. Germline CDR1 is LNHDA and CDR2 is SQIVND (reference sequence). The ends lost 4 bases at V and 4 bases at J; junction bases unmatched: 4. CDR3 length: 15 amino acids. Each participant's cohort was designated according to participant-reported clinical history. Cohort 3 donors counted as recovered after two negative PCRs, clearance, or resolved symptoms.

The rearrangement joins TRBV19 to TRBJ1-3; 10 bases align to TRBD1. The sequenced sample consisted of PBMCs or T cells enriched from blood (not recorded which). The TCR comes from a man in his fifties who had recovered from COVID-19. CDR3 region: CASSTRTGGGNTIYF. In DNA, the CDR3 is TGTGCCAGTAGTACCCGGACAGGGGGAGGAAACACCATATATTTT.